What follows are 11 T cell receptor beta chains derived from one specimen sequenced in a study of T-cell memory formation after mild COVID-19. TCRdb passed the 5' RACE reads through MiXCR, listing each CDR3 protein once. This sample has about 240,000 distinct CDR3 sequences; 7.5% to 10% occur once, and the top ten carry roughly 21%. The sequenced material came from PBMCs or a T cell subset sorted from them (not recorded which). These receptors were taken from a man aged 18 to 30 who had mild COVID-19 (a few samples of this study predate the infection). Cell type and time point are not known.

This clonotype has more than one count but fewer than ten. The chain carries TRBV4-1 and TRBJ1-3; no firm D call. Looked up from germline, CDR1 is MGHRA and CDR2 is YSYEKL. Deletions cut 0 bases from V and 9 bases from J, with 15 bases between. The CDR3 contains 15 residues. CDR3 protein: CASSQDQSWSGTIYF. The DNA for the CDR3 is TGCGCCAGCAGCCAAGATCAAAGCTGGAGTGGCACCATATATTTT.

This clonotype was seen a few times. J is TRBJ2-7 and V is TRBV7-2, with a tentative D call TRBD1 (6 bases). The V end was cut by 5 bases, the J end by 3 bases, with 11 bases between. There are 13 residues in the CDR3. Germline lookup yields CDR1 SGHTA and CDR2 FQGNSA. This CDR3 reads CASSLDRFYEQYF. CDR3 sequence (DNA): TGTGCCAGCAGCCTCGACAGGTTCTACGAGCAGTACTTC.

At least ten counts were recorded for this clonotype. In nucleotides, the CDR3 is TGTGCCAGCAGCTTTTCGGGGGTCCGGGTGGAGACCCAGTACTTC. It is translated as CASSFSGVRVETQYF. The rearrangement uses TRBV7-9 and TRBJ2-5; maybe TRBD2 (6 bases). The CDR3 runs 15 residues. CDR1 SEHNR and CDR2 FQNEAQ come from the germline V gene (reference sequence). Trimming pared 3 bases from V and 5 bases from J, leaving 16 bases between.

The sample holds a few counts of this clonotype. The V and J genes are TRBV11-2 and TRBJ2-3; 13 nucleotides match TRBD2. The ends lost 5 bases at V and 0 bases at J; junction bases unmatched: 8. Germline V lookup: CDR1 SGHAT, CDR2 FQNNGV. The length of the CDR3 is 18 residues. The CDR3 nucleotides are TGTGCCAGCAGCCCTGGGACTAGCGGGGAGACTAGCACAGATACGCAGTATTTT. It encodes CASSPGTSGETSTDTQYF.

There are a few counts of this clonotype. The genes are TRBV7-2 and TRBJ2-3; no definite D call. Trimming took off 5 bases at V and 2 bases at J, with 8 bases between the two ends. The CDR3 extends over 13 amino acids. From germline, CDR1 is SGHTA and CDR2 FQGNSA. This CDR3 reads CASSGNFTDTQYF. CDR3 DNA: TGTGCCAGCAGCGGAAACTTCACAGATACGCAGTATTTT.

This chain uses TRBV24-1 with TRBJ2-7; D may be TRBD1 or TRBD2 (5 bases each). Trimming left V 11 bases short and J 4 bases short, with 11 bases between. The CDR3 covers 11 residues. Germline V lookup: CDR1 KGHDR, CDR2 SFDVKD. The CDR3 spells CAIGDGYEQYF. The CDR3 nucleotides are TGTGCCATCGGGGACGGTTACGAGCAGTACTTC.

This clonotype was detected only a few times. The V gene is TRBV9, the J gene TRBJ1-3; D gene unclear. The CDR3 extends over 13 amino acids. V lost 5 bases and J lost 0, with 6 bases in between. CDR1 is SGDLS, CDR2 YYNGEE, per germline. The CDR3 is CASSTDSGNTIYF. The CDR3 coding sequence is TGTGCCAGCAGTACCGACTCTGGAAACACCATATATTTT.

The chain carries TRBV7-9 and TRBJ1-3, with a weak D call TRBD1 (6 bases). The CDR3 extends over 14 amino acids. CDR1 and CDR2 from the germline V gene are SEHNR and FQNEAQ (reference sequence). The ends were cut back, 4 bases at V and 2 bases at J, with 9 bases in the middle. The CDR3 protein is CASSYGQPGNTIYF. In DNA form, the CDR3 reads TGTGCCAGCAGCTATGGACAGCCTGGAAACACCATATATTTT.

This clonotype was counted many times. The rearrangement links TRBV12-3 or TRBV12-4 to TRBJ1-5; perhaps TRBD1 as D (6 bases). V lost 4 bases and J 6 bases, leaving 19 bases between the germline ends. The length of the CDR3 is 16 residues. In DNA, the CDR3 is TGTGCCAGCAGTTCACGCCGGGACACCTTCACTCAGCCCCAGCATTTT. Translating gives CASSSRRDTFTQPQHF.

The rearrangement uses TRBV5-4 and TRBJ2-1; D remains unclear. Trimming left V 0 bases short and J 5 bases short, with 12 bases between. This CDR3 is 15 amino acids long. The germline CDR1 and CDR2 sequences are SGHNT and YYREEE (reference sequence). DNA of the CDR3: TGTGCCAGCAGCTTGGATTCCGGCGGACACAATGAGCAGTTCTTC. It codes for CASSLDSGGHNEQFF.

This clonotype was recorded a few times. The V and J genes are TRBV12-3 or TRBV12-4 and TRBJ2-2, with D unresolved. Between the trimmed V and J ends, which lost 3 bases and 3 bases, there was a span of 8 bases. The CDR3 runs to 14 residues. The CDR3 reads CASSFGAHTGELFF. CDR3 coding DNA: TGTGCCAGCAGTTTTGGAGCGCACACCGGGGAGCTGTTTTTT.